A selection of T cell receptor beta chains follows, all from one sample in a study of PD-1 blockade in classical Hodgkin lymphoma. Only in-frame clones appear in the TCRdb table, and some are missing; sequencing was by immunoSEQ multiplex PCR. The repertoire consists of some 30,000 clones, with under 90% occurring once and the leading ten covering over 0.75%. Sequenced material: CD4+ T cells from blood, taken before the fourth cycle of nivolumab. These receptors came from a human donor with classical Hodgkin lymphoma. Each CDR3 is given with its conserved first and last residue. Size is omitted from some rows. Given values are once, few, many or a class for expanded clones.

V gene	clone size	CDR3 protein
TRBV11-3	once	CASSLDGGPNTEAFF
TRBV19	-	CASRKQETQYF
TRBV7-2	-	CASSLSQGAGTGELFF
TRBV11-2	-	CASTLVQLGTPTDTQYF
TRBV7-8	-	CASSPRQTNTGELFF
TRBV11-1	-	CASSLYSGRGNTGELFF
TRBV27	-	CASRLHDDRATDGYTF
TRBV12-5	-	CASGLVISDRGSSYNSPLHF
TRBV7-2	-	CASSLEAGSSYEQYF
TRBV6-5	-	CASSYAQYRGQQPQHF
TRBV6-5	-	CASSYGHATNEKLFF
TRBV14	-	CASSQNEGGYGYTF
TRBV2	-	CASRETSGGANEQYF
TRBV7-2	-	CASSLATVRGPAETQYF
TRBV28	-	CASSLGLRQETQYF
TRBV9	-	CASSVRSRETSASLPNTGELFF
TRBV28	-	CASSPRALYGYTF